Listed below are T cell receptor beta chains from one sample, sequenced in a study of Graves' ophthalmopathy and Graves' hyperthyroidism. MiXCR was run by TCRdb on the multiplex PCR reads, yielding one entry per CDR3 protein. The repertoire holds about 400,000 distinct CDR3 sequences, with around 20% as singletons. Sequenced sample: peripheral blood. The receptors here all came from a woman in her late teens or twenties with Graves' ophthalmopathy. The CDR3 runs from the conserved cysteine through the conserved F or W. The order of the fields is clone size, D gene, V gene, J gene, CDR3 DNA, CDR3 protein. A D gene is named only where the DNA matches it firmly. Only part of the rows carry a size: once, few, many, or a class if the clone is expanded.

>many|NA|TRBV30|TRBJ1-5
TGTGCCTGGAGTCCCCTTTATAGCAATCAGCCCCAGCATTTT
CAWSPLYSNQPQHF
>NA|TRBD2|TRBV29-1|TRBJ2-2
TGCAGCGGACAATCCGGGACTACTGACACCGGGGAGCTGTTTTTT
CSGQSGTTDTGELFF
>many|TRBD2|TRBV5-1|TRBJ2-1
TGCGCCAGCAGCTTGGTAGGTAGCGGGAGTAGGGATGAGCAGTTCTTC
CASSLVGSGSRDEQFF
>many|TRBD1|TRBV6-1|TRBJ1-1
TGTGCCAGCACCAACCAAGCAGGGGGCCTGAACACTGAAGCTTTCTTT
CASTNQAGGLNTEAFF
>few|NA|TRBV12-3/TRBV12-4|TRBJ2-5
TGTGCCAGCAGTTTAGCGTGGGCATCGCTTGAGACCCAGTACTTC
CASSLAWASLETQYF
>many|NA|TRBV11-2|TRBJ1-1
TGTGCCAGCAGCTTAGTAATTGTCCTGATGAACACTGAAGCTTTCTTT
CASSLVIVLMNTEAFF
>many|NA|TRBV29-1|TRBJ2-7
TGCAGCGACCAACCCCTGGGGGCACTCTCCTACGAGCAGTACTTC
CSDQPLGALSYEQYF
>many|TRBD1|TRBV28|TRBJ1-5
TGTGCCACACAAAGCCGTACAGGGGGACTACAGCCCCAGCATTTT
CATQSRTGGLQPQHF
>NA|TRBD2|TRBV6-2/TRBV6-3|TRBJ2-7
TGTGCCAGCAGTTACTCGTCCGGGGGGCGCAAGACTAGCGGGAGGTCTCACGAGCAGTACTTC
CASSYSSGGRKTSGRSHEQYF
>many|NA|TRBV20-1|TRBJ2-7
TGCAGTGCGAGCACAGGGTCCTACGAGCAGTACTTC
CSASTGSYEQYF
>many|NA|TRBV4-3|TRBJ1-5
TGCGCCAGCAGCCAAGGGCTCCGTGTGTCTGGGCCCCAGCATTTT
CASSQGLRVSGPQHF
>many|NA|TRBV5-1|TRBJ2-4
TGCGCCAGCAGCTTGGGGCAGCTCCGGGACATTCAGTACTTC
CASSLGQLRDIQYF
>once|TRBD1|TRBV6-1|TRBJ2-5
TGTGCCAGCAGTGCCGATTTATCCGGGACAGGGAGGTCCCAGTACTTC
CASSADLSGTGRSQYF
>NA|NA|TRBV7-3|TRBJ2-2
TGTGCCAGCAGCTTAAAGGGGGGAAAGAACACCGGGGAGCTGTTTTTT
CASSLKGGKNTGELFF
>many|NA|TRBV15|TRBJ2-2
TGTGCCACCAGCACATACAGGGGAGGCGGAACCGGGGAGCTGTTTTTT
CATSTYRGGGTGELFF